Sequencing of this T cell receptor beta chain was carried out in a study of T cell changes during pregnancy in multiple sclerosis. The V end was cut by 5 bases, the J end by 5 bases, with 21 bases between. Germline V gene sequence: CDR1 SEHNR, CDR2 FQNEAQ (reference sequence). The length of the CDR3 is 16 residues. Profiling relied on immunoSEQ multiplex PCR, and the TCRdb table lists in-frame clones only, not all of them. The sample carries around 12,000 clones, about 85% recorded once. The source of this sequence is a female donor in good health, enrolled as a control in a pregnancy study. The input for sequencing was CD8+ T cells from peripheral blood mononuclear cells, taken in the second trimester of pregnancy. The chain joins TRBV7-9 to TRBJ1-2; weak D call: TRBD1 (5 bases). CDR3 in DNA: TGTGCCAGCAGCCCCCAGGCTAGCAGGGAGGGTTATGGCTACACCTTC. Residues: CASSPQASREGYGYTF.